This T cell receptor (beta chain) was retrieved from a study of cytomegalovirus exposure and HLA in healthy donors. Study context: Earlier sequencing of approximately 200 million T cells yielded roughly 120 million unique TCR beta sequences. Study-level results: In vitro assays verified that three CMV-associated chains recognized CMV antigens specifically. Data from an earlier analysis indicated that most TCR beta V segments were productive either about 87% or about 30% of the time.

With regard to this clone: What it binds is not known.

Primers included in the PCR were 60 Vbeta and 13 Jbeta primers. Sequencing used immunoSEQ multiplex PCR; TCRdb keeps in-frame clones, though not all of them. In the table there are about 110,000 clones, around 72% of which are singletons. V lost 7 bases and J lost 3, with 11 bases in between. CDR1 is SGHRS and CDR2 is YFSETQ in the germline V gene. This CDR3 is built from 13 residues. Material: PBMCs. The chain employs TRBV5-1 and TRBJ1-5; D perhaps matches TRBD1 (5 bases). The sequence derives from a woman between 40 and 55 years old in good health and CMV-seropositive. The CDR3 spells CASSQDNNQPQHF. CDR3 nucleotides: TGCGCCAGCTCCCAGGACAACAATCAGCCCCAGCATTTT.